The next 6 T cell receptor beta chains were all read from a single sample in a study of cytotoxic CD8 clonotypes in ibrutinib-treated CLL. The data were produced by immunoSEQ multiplex PCR, yet TCRdb's version contains in-frame clones alone and is incomplete. Of 60,000 to 70,000 clones in the sample, roughly 57% are singletons; the top ten hold 14% to 15%. Source: PBMCs, taken after 12 months of ibrutinib treatment. Receptors were obtained from a human donor with chronic lymphocytic leukemia.

The chain couples TRBV19 to TRBJ2-1, with D unclear. From germline, CDR1 is LNHDA and CDR2 SQIVND (reference sequence). Trimming removed 3 bases from V and 6 bases from J, with 3 bases in between. This CDR3 spans 11 amino acids. For the CDR3, the DNA is TGTGCCAGTAGTATTGCCAATGAGCAGTTCTTC. Protein: CASSIANEQFF.

The rearrangement uses TRBV4-1 and TRBJ1-2; 7 bases line up with TRBD1. V lost 4 bases, J lost 4 bases, and 9 bases stayed unmatched. The CDR3 consists of 15 residues. In germline, CDR1 is MGHRA, CDR2 YSYEKL. The CDR3 sequence: CASSPMGTVAYGYTF. CDR3 bases: TGCGCCAGCAGCCCTATGGGGACAGTCGCCTATGGCTACACCTTC.

This clone was counted between two and nine times. The gene calls are TRBV28 and TRBJ2-5; weak D call: TRBD1 (7 bases). Germline lookup yields CDR1 MDHEN and CDR2 SYDVKM. CDR3 length equals 13 residues. V was cut by 6 bases and J by 4 bases, with 12 bases left in between. CDR3 amino acids: CASRPQGGETQYF. The DNA of the CDR3 is TGTGCCAGCAGGCCCCAGGGGGGAGAGACCCAGTACTTC.

The chain recombines TRBV6-1 with TRBJ1-1; 7 bases agree with TRBD1. Per the germline V gene, CDR1 is MNHNS and CDR2 is SASEGT. Germline trimming cut 6 bases from V and 5 bases from J; bases unmatched to any gene: 9. There are 14 residues in the CDR3. As DNA, the CDR3 is TGTGCCAGCAGCCCCAGGGGGGGGACGACTGAAGCTTTCTTT. Amino acid sequence: CASSPRGGTTEAFF.

This chain's CDR3 is CASTGSGGTNTDTQYF. CDR3 DNA: TGTGCCAGCACCGGTTCAGGGGGCACGAACACAGATACGCAGTATTTT. V usage is TRBV5-5 and J usage is TRBJ2-3, with 8 bases matching TRBD1. The CDR3 contains 16 residues. J was trimmed by 2 bases and V by 6 bases; bases with no gene match: 11. Germline values: CDR1 SGHKS, CDR2 YYEKEE (reference sequence).

The chain employs TRBV28 and TRBJ1-4; weak D call: TRBD1 (6 bases). The V gene's germline CDR1 is MDHEN and CDR2 SYDVKM. V was shortened by 11 bases and J by 8 bases, with 18 bases between the two germline ends. CDR3 length equals 13 residues. For the CDR3, the DNA is TGTGCCGCTTCCGGGGGCCGCGTAGAAAAACTGTTTTTT. It encodes CAASGGRVEKLFF. The complete variable domain, with remaining parts taken from reference TRBV28 and TRBJ1-4, reads DVKVTQSSRYLVKRTGEKVFLECVQDMDHENMFWYRQDPGLGLRLIYFSYDVKMKEKGDIPEGYSVSREKKERFSLILESASTNQTSMYLCAASGGRVEKLFFGSGTQLSVL.